A selection of T cell receptor beta chains follows, all from one sample in a study of STAT5B mutations in CD4+ large granular lymphocyte leukemia. TCRdb's table, derived via immunoSEQ multiplex PCR, lists solely in-frame clones and lacks some. Of fewer than 35,000 clones in the sample, approximately 89% are singletons; the top ten hold 0.75% to 1%. Sequenced material: CD4+ T cells from blood buffy coats. These receptors all come from a human donor in good health. The CDR3 runs from the conserved cysteine through the conserved F or W. Clone size is not always given. Where it is, it says once, few, many or a class for expanded clones.

abundance	v_gene	j_gene	CDR3aa
once	TRBV2	TRBJ2-6	CAQLQGSGANVLTF
-	TRBV18	TRBJ2-7	CASSGPSRESLTYEQYF
-	TRBV7-7	TRBJ2-2	CASSLESGSGRRGTGELFF
-	TRBV21-1	TRBJ2-7	CASISGTGDNEQYF
few	TRBV18	TRBJ1-2	CASSPQGGYGYTF
-	TRBV11-2	TRBJ2-4	CASSLGGNIQNF
-	TRBV29-1	TRBJ1-2	CSVEAYGYTF
-	TRBV7-9	TRBJ2-1	CASRGPDSGTAPEQFF
-	TRBV28	TRBJ1-1	CASSTPSEGNTEAFF
-	TRBV5-1	TRBJ2-7	CASSLGPSGTNQAYEQYF
-	TRBV4-3	TRBJ1-2	CASSQADSGNYGYTF
-	TRBV2	TRBJ2-2	CASRVLAPGELFF
-	TRBV7-9	TRBJ1-1	CASSLGYFHGKTFEAFF
once	TRBV11-2	TRBJ2-7	CASSLALSSYEQYF